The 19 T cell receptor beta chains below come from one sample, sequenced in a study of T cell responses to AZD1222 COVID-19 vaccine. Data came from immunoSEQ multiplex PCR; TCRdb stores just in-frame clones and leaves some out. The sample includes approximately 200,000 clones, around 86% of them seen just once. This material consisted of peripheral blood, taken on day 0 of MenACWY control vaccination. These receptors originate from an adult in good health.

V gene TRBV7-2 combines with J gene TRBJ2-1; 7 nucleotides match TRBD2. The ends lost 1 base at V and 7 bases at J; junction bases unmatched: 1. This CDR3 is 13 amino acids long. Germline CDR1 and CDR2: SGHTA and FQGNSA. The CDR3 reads CASSLVGGNEQFF. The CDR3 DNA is TGTGCCAGCAGCTTAGTGGGGGGGAATGAGCAGTTCTTC.

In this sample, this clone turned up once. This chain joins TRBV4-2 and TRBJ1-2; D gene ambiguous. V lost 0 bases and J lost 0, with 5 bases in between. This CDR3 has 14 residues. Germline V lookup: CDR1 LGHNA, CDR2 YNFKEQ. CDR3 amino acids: CASSQDRSNYGYTF. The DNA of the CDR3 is TGTGCCAGCAGCCAAGATCGTTCTAACTATGGCTACACCTTC.

CDR3: CASRPQETQYF. DNA for the CDR3: TGTGCCAGCAGGCCCCAAGAGACCCAGTACTTC. The genes are TRBV2 and TRBJ2-5; D call uncertain. Germline lookup yields CDR1 SNHLY and CDR2 FYNNEI. V lost 6 bases, J lost 1 base, and 3 bases lay in between. This CDR3 is built from 11 residues.

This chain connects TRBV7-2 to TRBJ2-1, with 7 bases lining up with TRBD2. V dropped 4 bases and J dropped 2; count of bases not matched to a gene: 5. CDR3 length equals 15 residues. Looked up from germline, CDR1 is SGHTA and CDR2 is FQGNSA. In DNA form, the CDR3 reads TGTGCCAGCAGCTCAGCTAGCGGAGCCTACAATGAGCAGTTCTTC. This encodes CASSSASGAYNEQFF. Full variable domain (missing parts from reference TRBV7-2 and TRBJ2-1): GAGVSQSPSNKVTEKGKDVELRCDPISGHTALYWYRQSLGQGLEFLIYFQGNSAPDKSGLPSDRFSAERTGGSVSTLTIQRTQQEDSAVYLCASSSASGAYNEQFFGPGTRLTVL.

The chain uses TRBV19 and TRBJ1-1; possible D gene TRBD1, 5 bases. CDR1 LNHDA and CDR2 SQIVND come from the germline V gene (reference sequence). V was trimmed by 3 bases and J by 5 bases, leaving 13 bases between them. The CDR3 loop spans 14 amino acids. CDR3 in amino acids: CASSMWGRGTEAFF. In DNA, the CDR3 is TGTGCCAGTAGTATGTGGGGAAGGGGTACTGAAGCTTTCTTT. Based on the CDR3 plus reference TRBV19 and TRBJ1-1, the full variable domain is DGGITQSPKYLFRKEGQNVTLSCEQNLNHDAMYWYRQDPGQGLRLIYYSQIVNDFQKGDIAEGYSVSREKKESFPLTVTSAQKNPTAFYLCASSMWGRGTEAFFGQGTRLTVV.

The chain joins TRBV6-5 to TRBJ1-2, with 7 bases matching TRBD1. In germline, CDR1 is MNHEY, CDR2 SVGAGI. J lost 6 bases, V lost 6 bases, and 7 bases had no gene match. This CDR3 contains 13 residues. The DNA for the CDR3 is TGTGCCAGCAGCGACAGGGTGGGACATGGCTACACCTTC. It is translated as CASSDRVGHGYTF.

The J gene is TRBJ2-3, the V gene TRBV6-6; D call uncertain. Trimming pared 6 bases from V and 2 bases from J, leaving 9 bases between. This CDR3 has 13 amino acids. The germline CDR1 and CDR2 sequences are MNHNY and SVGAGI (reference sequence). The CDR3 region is CASSDGYTDTQYF. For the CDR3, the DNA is TGTGCCAGCAGCGACGGTTACACAGATACGCAGTATTTT.

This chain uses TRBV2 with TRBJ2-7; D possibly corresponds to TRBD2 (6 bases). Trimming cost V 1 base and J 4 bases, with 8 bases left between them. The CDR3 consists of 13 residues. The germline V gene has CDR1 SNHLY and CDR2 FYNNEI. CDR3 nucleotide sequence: TGTGCCAGCAGTGAAGGGGGACTTTACGAGCAGTACTTC. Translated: CASSEGGLYEQYF.

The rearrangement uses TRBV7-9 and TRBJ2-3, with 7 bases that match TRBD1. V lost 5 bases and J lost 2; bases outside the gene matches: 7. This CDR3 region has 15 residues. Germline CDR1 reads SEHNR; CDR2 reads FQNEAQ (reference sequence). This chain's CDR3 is CASSTPTGLTDTQYF. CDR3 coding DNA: TGTGCCAGCAGCACGCCGACAGGGCTCACAGATACGCAGTATTTT.

The DNA of the CDR3 is TGTGCCAGCAGCCCAGGACGGAGCAATCAGCCCCAGCATTTT. Its protein product is CASSPGRSNQPQHF. The chain couples TRBV27 to TRBJ1-5; D is uncertain. Germline-derived CDR1 and CDR2 are MNHEY and SMNVEV (reference sequence). The V end was cut by 6 bases, the J end by 1 base, with 10 bases between. The CDR3 is 14 residues long.

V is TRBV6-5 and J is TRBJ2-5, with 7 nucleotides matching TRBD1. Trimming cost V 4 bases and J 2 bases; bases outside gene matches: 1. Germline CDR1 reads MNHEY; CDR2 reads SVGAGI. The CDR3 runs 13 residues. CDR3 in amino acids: CASSLGQQETQYF. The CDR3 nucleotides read TGTGCCAGCAGTTTGGGACAGCAAGAGACCCAGTACTTC.

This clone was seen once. Here the CDR3 reads CATQERKHRNYGYTF. The CDR3 DNA follows: TGTGCCACACAGGAAAGAAAACACCGAAACTATGGCTACACCTTC. V gene TRBV24-1 combines with J gene TRBJ1-2; D may be TRBD1 (5 bases). Between the trimmed V and J ends, which lost 10 bases and 2 bases, there was a span of 19 bases. This CDR3 contains 15 residues. Germline V gives CDR1 KGHDR, CDR2 SFDVKD.

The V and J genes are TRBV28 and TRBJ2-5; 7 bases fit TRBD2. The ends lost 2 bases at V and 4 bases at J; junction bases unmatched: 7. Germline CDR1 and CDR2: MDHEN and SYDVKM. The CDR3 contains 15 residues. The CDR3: CASSLQRGIRETQYF. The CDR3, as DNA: TGTGCCAGCAGTTTACAGCGGGGCATTAGAGAGACCCAGTACTTC.

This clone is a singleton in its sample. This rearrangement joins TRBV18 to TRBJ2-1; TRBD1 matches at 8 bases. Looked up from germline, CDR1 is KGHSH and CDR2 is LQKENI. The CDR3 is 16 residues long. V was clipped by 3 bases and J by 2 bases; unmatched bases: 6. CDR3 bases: TGTGCCAGCTCACCCCTAGACAGGGGCGCCTACAATGAGCAGTTCTTC. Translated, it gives CASSPLDRGAYNEQFF.

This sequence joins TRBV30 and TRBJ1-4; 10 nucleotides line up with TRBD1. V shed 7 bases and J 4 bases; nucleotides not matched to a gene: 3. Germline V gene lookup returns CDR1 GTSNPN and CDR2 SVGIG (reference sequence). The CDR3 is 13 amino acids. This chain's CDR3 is CAFGQGDNEKLFF. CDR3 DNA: TGTGCCTTTGGACAGGGGGATAATGAAAAACTGTTTTTT.

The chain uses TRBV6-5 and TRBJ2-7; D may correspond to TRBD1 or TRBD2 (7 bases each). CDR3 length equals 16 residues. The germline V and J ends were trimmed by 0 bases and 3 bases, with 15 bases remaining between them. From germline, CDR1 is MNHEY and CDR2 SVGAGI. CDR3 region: CASSYSAAGGGYEQYF. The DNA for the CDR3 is TGTGCCAGCAGTTACTCAGCGGCAGGGGGGGGCTACGAGCAGTACTTC.

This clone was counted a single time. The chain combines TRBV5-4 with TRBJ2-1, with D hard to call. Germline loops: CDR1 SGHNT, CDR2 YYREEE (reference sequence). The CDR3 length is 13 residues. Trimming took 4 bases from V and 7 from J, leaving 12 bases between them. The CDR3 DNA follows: TGTGCCAGCAGCCAGGCCCTTAGGAATGAGCAGTTCTTC. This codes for CASSQALRNEQFF.

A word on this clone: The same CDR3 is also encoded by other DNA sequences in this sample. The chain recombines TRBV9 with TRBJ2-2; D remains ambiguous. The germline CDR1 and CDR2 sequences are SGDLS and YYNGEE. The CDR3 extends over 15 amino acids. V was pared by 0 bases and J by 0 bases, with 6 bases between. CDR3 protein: CASSVGGTNTGELFF. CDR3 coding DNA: TGTGCCAGCAGCGTAGGCGGAACGAACACCGGGGAGCTGTTTTTT.

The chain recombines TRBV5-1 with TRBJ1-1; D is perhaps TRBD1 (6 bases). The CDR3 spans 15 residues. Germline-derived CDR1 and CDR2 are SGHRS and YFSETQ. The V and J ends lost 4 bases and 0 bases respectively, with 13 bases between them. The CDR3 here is CASSPTGILNTEAFF. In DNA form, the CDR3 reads TGCGCCAGCAGCCCTACAGGGATCCTGAACACTGAAGCTTTCTTT.